These 24 T cell receptor beta chains originate from one sample sequenced in a study of spatial heterogeneity in lung cancer. TCRdb passed the 5' RACE reads through MiXCR, listing each CDR3 protein once. Counted here are 39,000 or so distinct CDR3 sequences, about 10% occurring once; the ten biggest clones make up roughly 15%. The time point denotes: blood at routine non-recurrence follow-up after resection. The sample in question was PBMCs, obtained at follow-up. The receptor set was obtained from a female donor with early-stage non-small cell lung cancer.

In its sample, this clonotype was seen many times. The V gene is TRBV7-6, the J gene TRBJ2-1; the match to TRBD1 covers 12 bases. The CDR3 totals 18 residues. The J segment lost 4 bases and the V segment lost 1 base, leaving 8 bases of the junction unmatched. Germline CDR1 reads SGHVS; CDR2 reads FNYEAQ. CDR3 in DNA: TGTGCCAGCAGCTTAGAAGCCGGGACAGGGGGCGCGTACAATGAGCAGTTCTTC. Protein product: CASSLEAGTGGAYNEQFF.

The table lists this clonotype with a few counts. The genes are TRBV29-1 and TRBJ1-1; 9 nucleotides line up with TRBD1. V trimming: 3 bases; J trimming: 1 base; junction bases outside the gene matches: 6. Germline CDR1 is SQVTM and CDR2 is ANQGSEA. The CDR3 sequence is 15 residues long. In nucleotides, the CDR3 is TGCAGCGTTGAGAGGGCGGGACAGGGGAACACTGAAGCTTTCTTT. This sequence encodes CSVERAGQGNTEAFF.

By proportion, this clonotype is medium-sized. The V call is TRBV18, the J call TRBJ1-3, with no clear D. Germline V CDR1 and CDR2: KGHSH, LQKENI. The CDR3 contains 15 residues. Trimming took 6 bases from V and 4 from J, leaving 16 bases between them. The CDR3 nucleotides read TGTGCCAGCTCGCCTCAGACCGCAGCAGGAAACACCATATATTTT. Translating gives CASSPQTAAGNTIYF.

The genes are TRBV12-3 or TRBV12-4 and TRBJ1-3, with no clear D. The CDR3 is 13 amino acids. The V and J ends lost 6 bases and 4 bases respectively, with 10 bases between them. CDR3 in amino acids: CASSSDKGNTIYF. CDR3 DNA: TGTGCCAGCAGCTCAGACAAAGGAAACACCATATATTTT.

This clonotype was counted a few times. The V call is TRBV29-1, the J call TRBJ2-7, with D uncertain. Germline V lookup: CDR1 SQVTM, CDR2 ANQGSEA. CDR3 size: 11 residues. Deletions cut 4 bases from V and 1 base from J, with 5 bases between. CDR3 DNA sequence: TGCAGCGTTGTTGATTCCTACGAGCAGTACTTC. It is translated as CSVVDSYEQYF.

This clonotype occurred many times. The CDR3 DNA sequence: TGTGCCAGCAGCGAGGGACAGGGGTGGTCCTACGAGCAGTACTTC. Protein product: CASSEGQGWSYEQYF. The rearrangement links TRBV9 to TRBJ2-7; 10 positions agree with TRBD1. CDR3 size: 15 residues. Looked up from germline, CDR1 is SGDLS and CDR2 is YYNGEE. With V trimmed by 3 bases and J by 1 base, 4 bases remained unmatched.

The table lists this clonotype with many counts. This sequence joins TRBV20-1 and TRBJ1-6, with TRBD1 matching over 12 bases. This CDR3 spans 15 amino acids. Trimming removed 5 bases from V and 7 bases from J; junction bases left unmatched: 6. CDR1 DFQATT and CDR2 SNEGSKA come from the germline V gene (reference sequence). The CDR3 nucleotides read TGCAGTGCTTCTCCGGGACAGGGGGCGAATTCACCCCTCCACTTT. It yields the protein CSASPGQGANSPLHF.

The sample holds many counts of this clonotype. This chain uses TRBV4-3 with TRBJ2-2; TRBD2 aligns across 8 bases. This CDR3 is 17 amino acids long. V gave up 1 base and J gave up 4 bases; unmatched junction bases: 8. Germline V lookup: CDR1 LGHNA, CDR2 YSLEER. Written as DNA, the CDR3 is TGCGCCAGCAGCCAAGTTATCCAGCGGGGGACCACCGGGGAGCTGTTTTTT. Residues: CASSQVIQRGTTGELFF.

This clonotype was seen a handful of times. The chain recombines TRBV27 with TRBJ1-2, with 8 bases that match TRBD1. Per germline, CDR1 MNHEY and CDR2 SMNVEV (reference sequence). V gave up 10 bases and J gave up 6 bases; unmatched junction bases: 13. This CDR3 spans 14 amino acids. The chain's CDR3 is CATRTGREVHGYTF. CDR3 in DNA: TGTGCCACCCGGACAGGGAGGGAGGTGCATGGCTACACCTTC.

The chain employs TRBV7-8 and TRBJ2-1, with TRBD1 matching 7 bases. With V trimmed by 3 bases and J by 0 bases, 5 bases remained unmatched. Per germline, CDR1 SGHVS and CDR2 FQNEAQ. This CDR3 comprises 16 residues. As DNA, the CDR3 is TGTGCCAGCAGCTTCTTGGGACAGAGCTCCTACAATGAGCAGTTCTTC. This gives the protein CASSFLGQSSYNEQFF.

The chain combines TRBV7-2 with TRBJ1-2; maybe TRBD1 (6 bases). This CDR3 region has 12 residues. Germline CDR1 is SGHTA and CDR2 is FQGNSA. The V gene lost 5 bases and the J gene lost 6 bases, with 10 bases spanning the gap. DNA of the CDR3: TGTGCCAGCAGCCCCCAGGGGCATGGCTACACCTTC. Its protein is CASSPQGHGYTF.

The table lists this clonotype with many counts. This rearrangement joins TRBV5-5 to TRBJ2-6; 13 nucleotides line up with TRBD2. The trim removed 3 bases at V and 0 bases at J, leaving 6 bases unmatched. Per germline, CDR1 SGHKS and CDR2 YYEKEE (reference sequence). This CDR3 is 19 amino acids long. The CDR3 region has the DNA TGTGCCAGCAGCTCGGGACTAGCGGGGCACCGCTCTGGGGCCAACGTCCTGACTTTC. Its translation is CASSSGLAGHRSGANVLTF.

In this sample, this clonotype turned up many times. The rearrangement uses TRBV5-1 and TRBJ2-2, with a possible D match to TRBD1 (6 bases). CDR1 and CDR2 from the germline V gene are SGHRS and YFSETQ. This CDR3 is built from 14 residues. Trimming took 4 bases from V and 8 from J, leaving 15 bases between them. The CDR3 nucleotides are TGCGCCAGCAGCCCGAGCCTACAGGGAGGGGAGCTGTTTTTT. The encoded protein is CASSPSLQGGELFF.

This clonotype has a handful of counts. This sequence joins TRBV28 and TRBJ2-7, with D uncertain. V lost 6 bases and J 3 bases, leaving 12 bases between the germline ends. This CDR3 contains 13 residues. CDR1 MDHEN and CDR2 SYDVKM come from the germline V gene. CDR3 residues: CASSPDNFYEQYF. The CDR3, as DNA: TGTGCCAGCAGCCCAGATAACTTCTACGAGCAGTACTTC.

Many counts were recorded for this clonotype. V usage is TRBV20-1 and J usage is TRBJ2-3; D assignment may be TRBD1 or TRBD2 (5 bases each). V lost 0 bases to trimming and J lost 0 bases, with 13 bases between them. The length of the CDR3 is 16 residues. Per germline, CDR1 DFQATT and CDR2 SNEGSKA (reference sequence). The CDR3 DNA sequence: TGCAGTGCTAGAGACCACCGGGACGTAAGCACAGATACGCAGTATTTT. Its protein is CSARDHRDVSTDTQYF.

Many counts were recorded for this clonotype. This chain joins TRBV3-1 and TRBJ1-5; D is undetermined. Trimming removed 3 bases at V and 3 bases at J, with 12 bases between. Germline assignment: CDR1 LGHDT and CDR2 YNNKEL (reference sequence). The CDR3 has 15 residues. As DNA, the CDR3 is TGTGCCAGCAGCCAGCGAGGGCAAGCCAATCAGCCCCAGCATTTT. Protein: CASSQRGQANQPQHF.

The rearrangement links TRBV6-1 to TRBJ2-7; the D is unclear. With 6 bases removed from V and 4 bases from J, the gap between germline ends came to 4 bases. The CDR3 has 10 amino acids. The germline V gene encodes CDR1 MNHNS and CDR2 SASEGT. This CDR3 is CASSEYEQYF. The CDR3 bases are TGTGCCAGCAGCGAGTACGAGCAGTACTTC.

At least ten counts were recorded for this clonotype. The chain uses TRBV20-1 and TRBJ2-5, with D unresolved. From germline, CDR1 is DFQATT and CDR2 SNEGSKA (reference sequence). There are 11 residues in the CDR3. Trimming took 1 base from V and 1 from J, leaving 1 base between them. DNA of the CDR3: TGCAGTGCTAGAGTCCAAGAGACCCAGTACTTC. Translation gives CSARVQETQYF.

This clonotype was seen a few times. The genes are TRBV10-3 and TRBJ2-3; 8 nucleotides align to TRBD2. The CDR3 length is 14 residues. With V trimmed by 5 bases and J by 5 bases, 6 bases remained unmatched. Germline CDR1 and CDR2: ENHRY and SYGVKD. The CDR3 sequence is CAISTGTREDTQYF. The CDR3 DNA reads TGTGCCATCAGTACAGGGACTAGGGAAGATACGCAGTATTTT.

The V and J genes are TRBV20-1 and TRBJ2-5; TRBD1 might be the D (5 bases). Deletions cut 3 bases from V and 1 base from J, with 9 bases between. The germline CDR1 and CDR2 sequences are DFQATT and SNEGSKA (reference sequence). This CDR3 contains 13 residues. The chain's CDR3 is CSASRGPQETQYF. The CDR3 DNA follows: TGCAGTGCTAGTAGGGGCCCCCAAGAGACCCAGTACTTC.

This clonotype has only a few counts. The chain joins TRBV5-4 to TRBJ1-2, with 10 bases matching TRBD1. The CDR3 length is 14 residues. Germline V gene data show CDR1 as SGHNT and CDR2 as YYREEE (reference sequence). The trim removed 4 bases at V and 4 bases at J, leaving 4 bases unmatched. This chain's CDR3 is CASSRDRGSYGYTF. As DNA, the CDR3 is TGTGCCAGCAGCCGGGACAGGGGTTCCTATGGCTACACCTTC.

This clonotype occurred many times. CDR3 sequence (DNA): TGTGCCAGCATTGGGGGGGCAACTAATGAAAAACTGTTTTTT. This gives the protein CASIGGATNEKLFF. The chain uses TRBV28 and TRBJ1-4, with D possibly being TRBD1 (5 bases). Per the germline V gene, CDR1 is MDHEN and CDR2 is SYDVKM. With 7 bases removed from V and 0 bases from J, the gap between germline ends came to 9 bases. The CDR3 totals 14 residues. Filled out from reference TRBV28 and TRBJ1-4, the complete variable domain reads DVKVTQSSRYLVKRTGEKVFLECVQDMDHENMFWYRQDPGLGLRLIYFSYDVKMKEKGDIPEGYSVSREKKERFSLILESASTNQTSMYLCASIGGATNEKLFFGSGTQLSVL.

V and J are TRBV11-2 and TRBJ1-6, with no clear D. Germline V gene data show CDR1 as SGHAT and CDR2 as FQNNGV. The V end was cut by 1 base, the J end by 10 bases, with 8 bases between. This CDR3 has 13 residues. The CDR3 coding sequence is TGTGCCAGCAGCTTAGTTCGGTCCTCACCCCTCCACTTT. This gives the protein CASSLVRSSPLHF.

In regard to this clonotype: A read error may explain this, as a much larger clone is one base away. This chain joins TRBV4-2 and TRBJ1-2, with D possibly being TRBD1 (5 bases). Trimming removed 0 bases at V and 7 bases at J, with 15 bases between. Per the germline V gene, CDR1 is LGHNA and CDR2 is YNFKEQ. The length of the CDR3 is 15 residues. The CDR3 loop is CASSQEVRGDGGYTF. The CDR3 bases are TGTGCCAGCAGCCAAGAAGTGAGGGGTGATGGTGGCTACACCTTC.